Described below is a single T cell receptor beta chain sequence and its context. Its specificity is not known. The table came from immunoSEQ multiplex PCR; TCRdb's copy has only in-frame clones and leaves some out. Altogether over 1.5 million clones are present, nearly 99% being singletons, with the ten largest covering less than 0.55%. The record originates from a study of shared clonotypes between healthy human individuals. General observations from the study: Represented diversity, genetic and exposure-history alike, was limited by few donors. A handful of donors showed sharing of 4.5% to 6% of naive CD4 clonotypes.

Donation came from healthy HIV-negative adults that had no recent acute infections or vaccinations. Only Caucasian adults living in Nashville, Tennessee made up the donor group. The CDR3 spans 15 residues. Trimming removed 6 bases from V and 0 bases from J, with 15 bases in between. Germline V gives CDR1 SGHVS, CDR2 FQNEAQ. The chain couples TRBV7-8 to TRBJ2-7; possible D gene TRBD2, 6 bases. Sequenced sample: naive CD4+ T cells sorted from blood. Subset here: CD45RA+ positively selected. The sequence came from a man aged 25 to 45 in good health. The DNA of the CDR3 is TGTGCCAGCAGTCGCCGGGACTTTAGCTCCTACGAGCAGTACTTC. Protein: CASSRRDFSSYEQYF.